Following are 15 T cell receptor beta chains from one sample sequenced in a study of OX40 agonist ivuxolimab in advanced cancers. The assay was immunoSEQ multiplex PCR, and TCRdb's table has in-frame clones only and misses some. The sample holds about 77,000 clones, roughly 84% seen once. The source was CD4+ or CD8+ T cells sorted from blood, collected in a trial of the OX40 agonist ivuxolimab. These receptors were taken from an adult with an advanced solid tumor such as melanoma, head and neck, liver or kidney cancer.

CDR3 sequence: CASKRGQEYYEQYF. CDR3 sequence (DNA): TGTGCCAGCAAGCGAGGACAAGAATACTACGAGCAGTACTTC. V is TRBV2 and J is TRBJ2-7; the D gene is possibly TRBD1 (5 bases). This CDR3 is built from 14 residues. Germline-derived CDR1 and CDR2 are SNHLY and FYNNEI. V shed 7 bases and J shed 3 bases, with 16 bases lying between them.

The chain is built from TRBV28 and TRBJ1-5, with no clear D. There are 13 residues in the CDR3. Germline values: CDR1 MDHEN, CDR2 SYDVKM. Deletions cut 1 base from V and 10 bases from J, with 11 bases between. The CDR3 here is CASSLFSSPPQHF. The DNA of the CDR3 is TGTGCCAGCAGTTTATTTTCGAGCCCACCCCAGCATTTT. Full variable domain (missing parts from reference TRBV28 and TRBJ1-5): DVKVTQSSRYLVKRTGEKVFLECVQDMDHENMFWYRQDPGLGLRLIYFSYDVKMKEKGDIPEGYSVSREKKERFSLILESASTNQTSMYLCASSLFSSPPQHFGDGTRLSIL.

V gene TRBV7-3 combines with J gene TRBJ2-6, with D uncertain. Germline CDR1 and CDR2: SGHTA and FQGTGA. V was clipped by 5 bases and J by 3 bases, with 17 bases between them. CDR3 length: 17 amino acids. The CDR3 is CASSPIGLFDGANVLTF. The CDR3 DNA follows: TGTGCCAGCAGCCCGATCGGCCTATTCGATGGGGCCAACGTCCTGACTTTC.

This chain uses TRBV10-3 with TRBJ1-1; D uncertain. The CDR3 is made up of 14 amino acids. V was clipped by 0 bases and J by 1 base, with 6 bases between them. Germline V gives CDR1 ENHRY, CDR2 SYGVKD. For the CDR3, the DNA is TGTGCCATCAGTGAGTCGAATAGGAACACTGAAGCTTTCTTT. As protein: CAISESNRNTEAFF.

The chain joins TRBV6-5 to TRBJ1-2; D is possibly TRBD1 (5 bases). The CDR3 is 13 amino acids. Germline lookup yields CDR1 MNHEY and CDR2 SVGAGI. The germline V and J ends were trimmed by 2 bases and 2 bases, with 6 bases remaining between them. CDR3 in DNA: TGTGCCAGCAGTTACAGACAGAACTATGGCTACACCTTC. Encoded protein: CASSYRQNYGYTF.

V usage is TRBV30 and J usage is TRBJ2-2; D is perhaps TRBD1 (5 bases). V shed 8 bases and J shed 1 base, with 14 bases lying between them. This CDR3 has 14 amino acids. Germline CDR1 is GTSNPN and CDR2 is SVGIG (reference sequence). CDR3 bases: TGTGCCCGTGGCAGGGCGAGGAACACCGGGGAGCTGTTTTTT. Translation: CARGRARNTGELFF.

The rearrangement joins TRBV5-6 to TRBJ1-2; D may be TRBD1 (5 bases). Trimming pared 5 bases from V and 2 bases from J, leaving 16 bases between. CDR3 size: 15 residues. CDR1 is SGHDT and CDR2 is YYEEEE in the germline V gene. Here the CDR3 reads CASRGLDGGNYGYTF. The CDR3 DNA reads as TGTGCCAGCAGAGGATTGGACGGGGGGAACTATGGCTACACCTTC.

This chain joins TRBV9 and TRBJ2-1; D is unclear. Trimming removed 4 bases from V and 10 bases from J, with 18 bases in between. The CDR3 extends over 14 amino acids. Germline-derived CDR1 and CDR2 are SGDLS and YYNGEE. CDR3 coding DNA: TGTGCCAGCAGCCACCCGACCGTTGTTCGCGAGCAGTTCTTC. Translated, it gives CASSHPTVVREQFF. Variable domain in full (rest from reference TRBV9 and TRBJ2-1): DSGVTQTPKHLITATGQRVTLRCSPRSGDLSVYWYQQSLDQGLQFLIQYYNGEERAKGNILERFSAQQFPDLHSELNLSSLELGDSALYFCASSHPTVVREQFFGPGTRLTVL.

The chain uses TRBV30 and TRBJ2-2; no firm D call. The CDR3 runs to 15 residues. V was trimmed by 4 bases and J by 3 bases, leaving 15 bases between them. Germline lookup yields CDR1 GTSNPN and CDR2 SVGIG (reference sequence). CDR3 bases: TGTGCCTGGATCACCGGCGTGGGGTACACCGGGGAGCTGTTTTTT. Protein product: CAWITGVGYTGELFF.

The CDR3 DNA reads as TGTGCCAGCAGCCTCACTAGCGGGGGGCCCCTGGCCAATGAGCAGTTCTTC. Residues: CASSLTSGGPLANEQFF. The rearrangement uses TRBV7-6 and TRBJ2-1; 12 nucleotides match TRBD2. V gave up 5 bases and J gave up 6 bases; unmatched junction bases: 11. The CDR3 is made up of 17 amino acids. In germline, CDR1 is SGHVS, CDR2 FNYEAQ.

The J gene is TRBJ1-1, the V gene TRBV18, with D perhaps matching TRBD1 (5 bases). Germline V gene data show CDR1 as KGHSH and CDR2 as LQKENI. Deletions cut 6 bases from V and 1 base from J, with 12 bases between. The CDR3 loop spans 14 amino acids. CDR3 bases: TGTGCCAGCTCGACAGTTGATCGGAACACTGAAGCTTTCTTT. Its protein product is CASSTVDRNTEAFF.

The chain is built from TRBV5-1 and TRBJ2-7, with 8 bases identical to TRBD2. Germline V gene lookup returns CDR1 SGHRS and CDR2 YFSETQ. J was trimmed by 3 bases and V by 4 bases; bases with no gene match: 15. CDR3 length equals 17 residues. The CDR3 loop is CASSDEGVAGSNYEQYF. The CDR3 nucleotides read TGCGCCAGCAGCGACGAAGGAGTAGCGGGGTCCAACTACGAGCAGTACTTC.

This sequence joins TRBV28 and TRBJ1-4; no firm D call. V was trimmed by 6 bases and J by 0 bases, leaving 14 bases between them. This CDR3 region has 16 residues. Germline V CDR1 and CDR2: MDHEN, SYDVKM. The CDR3 DNA follows: TGTGCCAGCAGGACTGGTAGAGTGGCAACTAATGAAAAACTGTTTTTT. Translated: CASRTGRVATNEKLFF.

About this clone itself: The same CDR3 is also encoded by other DNA sequences in this sample. V is TRBV4-3 and J is TRBJ2-3, with D maybe TRBD1 (5 bases). With 0 bases removed from V and 3 bases from J, the gap between germline ends came to 7 bases. Per germline, CDR1 LGHNA and CDR2 YSLEER. This CDR3 comprises 14 residues. The CDR3 spells CASSQDSGTDTQYF. CDR3 DNA: TGCGCCAGCAGCCAAGATTCAGGGACAGATACGCAGTATTTT.

The count of this clone is one. This chain uses TRBV11-1 with TRBJ2-3; 12 nucleotides align to TRBD2. V was pared by 1 base and J by 11 bases, with 7 bases of the junction left unmatched. The V gene's germline CDR1 is SGHAT and CDR2 FQDESV (reference sequence). CDR3 length: 15 amino acids. DNA of the CDR3: TGTGCCAGCAGCTTAGGGACTAGCGGGGCCAACATGCAGTATTTT. This codes for CASSLGTSGANMQYF.